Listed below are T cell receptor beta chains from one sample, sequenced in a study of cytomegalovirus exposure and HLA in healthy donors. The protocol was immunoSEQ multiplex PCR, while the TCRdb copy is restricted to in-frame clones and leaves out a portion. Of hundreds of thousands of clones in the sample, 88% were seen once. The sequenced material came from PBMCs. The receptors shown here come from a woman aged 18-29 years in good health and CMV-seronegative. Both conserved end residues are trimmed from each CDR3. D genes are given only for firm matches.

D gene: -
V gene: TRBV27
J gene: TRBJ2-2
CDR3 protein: ASRSVQGGNTGELF

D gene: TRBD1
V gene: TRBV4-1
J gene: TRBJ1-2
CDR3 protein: ASSPSGQASRGYT

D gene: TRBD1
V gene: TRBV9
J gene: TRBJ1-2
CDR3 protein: ASSVDAVQGAFGNYGYT

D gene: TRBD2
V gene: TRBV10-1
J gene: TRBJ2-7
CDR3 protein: ASRVPGLAGRIYYEQY

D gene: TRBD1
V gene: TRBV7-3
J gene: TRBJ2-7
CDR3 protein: ASSSRQGAPREQY

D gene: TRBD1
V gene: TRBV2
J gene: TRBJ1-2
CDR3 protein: ASSDGTGTNYGYT

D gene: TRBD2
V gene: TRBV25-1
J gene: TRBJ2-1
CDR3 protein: ATRPPGRQMGNEQF

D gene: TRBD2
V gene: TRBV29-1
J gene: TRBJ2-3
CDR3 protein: SVDPSGRTDTQY

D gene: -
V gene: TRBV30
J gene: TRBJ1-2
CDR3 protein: AWSVPQEGVYGYT

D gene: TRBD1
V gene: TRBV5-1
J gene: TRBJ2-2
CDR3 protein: ASSSPGGVITGELF

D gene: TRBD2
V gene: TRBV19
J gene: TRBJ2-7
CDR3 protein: ASSFMGLAGSYEQY

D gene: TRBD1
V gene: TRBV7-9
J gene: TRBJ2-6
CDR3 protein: ASSFIETGDGANVLT

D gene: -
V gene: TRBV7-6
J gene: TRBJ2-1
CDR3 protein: ASSLAGTVNEQF

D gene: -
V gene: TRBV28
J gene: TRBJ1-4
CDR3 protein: ASSAGQNTNEKLF

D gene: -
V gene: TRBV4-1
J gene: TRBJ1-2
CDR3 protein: ASSQDSGGRGYT

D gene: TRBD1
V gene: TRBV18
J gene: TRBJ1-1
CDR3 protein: ASSNRGQRNTEAF

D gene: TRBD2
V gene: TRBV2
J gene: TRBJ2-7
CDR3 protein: ASSDVLALSYEQY

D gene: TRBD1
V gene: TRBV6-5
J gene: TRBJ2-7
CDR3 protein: ASIRTGGGEQY

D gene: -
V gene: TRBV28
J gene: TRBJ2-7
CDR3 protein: ASSFGGPLYEQY

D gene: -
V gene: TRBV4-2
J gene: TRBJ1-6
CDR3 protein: ASSQRETGRGYNSPLH

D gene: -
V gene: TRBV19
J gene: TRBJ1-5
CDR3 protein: ASSIVSSPNQPQH

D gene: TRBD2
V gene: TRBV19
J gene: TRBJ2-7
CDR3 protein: ASRKGLAETYEQY

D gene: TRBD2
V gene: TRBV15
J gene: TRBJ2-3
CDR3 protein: ATSRTTSGTLHTQY

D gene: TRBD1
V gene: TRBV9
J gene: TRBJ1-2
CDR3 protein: ASSGGTGFYGYT

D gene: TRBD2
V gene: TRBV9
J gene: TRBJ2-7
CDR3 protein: ASSEGLPVEEQY

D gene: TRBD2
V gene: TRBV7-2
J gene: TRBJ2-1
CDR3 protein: ASSSTGTSKNEQF

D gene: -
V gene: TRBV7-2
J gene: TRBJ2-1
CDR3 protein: ASSLGYRDEQF

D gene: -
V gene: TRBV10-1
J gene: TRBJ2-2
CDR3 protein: ASSVMGQGAGELF

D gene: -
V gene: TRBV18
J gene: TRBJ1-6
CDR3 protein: ASSPGAGGSPLH

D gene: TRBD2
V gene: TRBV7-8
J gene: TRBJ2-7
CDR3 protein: ASSSEAGGQSSYEQY

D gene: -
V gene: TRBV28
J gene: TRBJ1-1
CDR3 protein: ASYWGPEAF

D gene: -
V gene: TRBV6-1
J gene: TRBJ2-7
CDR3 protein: ATSPRAGNEQY

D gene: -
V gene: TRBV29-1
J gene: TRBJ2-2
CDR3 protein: SFQGGSTGELF

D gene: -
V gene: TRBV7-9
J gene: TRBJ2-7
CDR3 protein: ASSLGSFQLRSHVGEQY

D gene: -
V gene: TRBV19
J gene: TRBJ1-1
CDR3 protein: ASSSAVNTEAF

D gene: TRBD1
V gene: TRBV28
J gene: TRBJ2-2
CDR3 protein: ASSPGTGFTGELF

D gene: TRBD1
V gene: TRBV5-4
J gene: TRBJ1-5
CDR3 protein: ASSHQGDQPQH

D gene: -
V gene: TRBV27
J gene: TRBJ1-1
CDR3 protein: ASSLSRNTEAF

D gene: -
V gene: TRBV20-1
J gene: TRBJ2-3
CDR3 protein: SARDFDTQY